This TCR beta chain was sequenced in a study of molecular identifiers for immune sequencing clone quantification. TCR libraries were built in bulk with a published protocol and specific TCR primers. TCRdb re-called the PCR reads with MiXCR, one entry per CDR3 protein. Found here are 400,000 to 600,000 distinct CDR3 sequences, about 20% of them singletons; the top ten hold about 0.78%. This clonotype was seen only a few times. What it binds is not known. The CDR3 has 13 residues. V lost 5 bases, J lost 8 bases, and 13 bases lay in between. Germline CDR1 reads SGHVS; CDR2 reads FNYEAQ. A CD8+CD4-CCR7+CD45RA+ gate was used to sort naive CD8 T cells. General study results and limits: It was shown that clones above 20 RNA copies held over 98% of effector molecules, but under 1% in naive cells.

Sequenced input: naive CD8+ T cells from blood, with Jurkat cell RNA spiked in. Sample subset: FACS-sorted CD8+CD4-CCR7+CD45RA+ naive T cells. The TCR comes from a human donor in good health. Some libraries in this study had Jurkat cell RNA spiked in. This chain uses TRBV7-6 with TRBJ2-1; D tentatively fits TRBD1 or TRBD2 (5 bases each). CDR3 sequence: CASSPQWGYEQFF. For the CDR3, the DNA is TGTGCCAGCAGCCCACAGTGGGGGTATGAGCAGTTCTTC.